This TCR beta chain was obtained from a study of cytomegalovirus exposure and HLA in healthy donors. Whole-study results and caveats: Common viral pathogens (according to a later analysis) appeared linked to several of the most significant clusters.

A multiplex PCR was run with 60 Vbeta primers and 13 Jbeta primers. Produced via immunoSEQ multiplex PCR; TCRdb's table is partial and in-frame only. The data include 21,000 or so clones; the top ten clones carry 22%. Note on this clone: Its antigen is currently unknown.

The CDR3 spans 16 residues. Germline CDR1 reads SQVTM; CDR2 reads ANQGSEA. The V gene lost 3 bases and the J gene lost 7 bases, with 24 bases spanning the gap. Sequencing was done on a sample of PBMCs. The chain uses TRBV29-1 and TRBJ1-2, with a weak D call TRBD1 (5 bases). The TCR sequence derives from a man aged 55-75 years in good health and CMV-seropositive. The CDR3 sequence: CSVEGGPLTTQTGYTF. CDR3 DNA sequence: TGCAGCGTTGAGGGGGGTCCCCTAACTACCCAAACTGGCTACACCTTC.